The present T cell receptor (beta chain) was sequenced within a study of T-cell memory formation after mild COVID-19. About the research overall: There were largely donor-specific TCR clusters.

5'RACE with constant-segment primers built TCRalpha and TCRbeta cDNA libraries with UMIs. TCRdb called the 5' RACE reads again in MiXCR, with one record for every CDR3 protein. The table has 84,000 or so distinct CDR3 sequences, about 15% seen once; the top ten hold 31%. Overall study findings and caveats: Second-wave clones that peaked on day 37 lacked confirmed SARS-CoV-2 specificity. CD4+ contracting clones were mainly CM and EM; CD8+ ones, EMRA.

CDR3 size: 15 residues. CDR1 is LGHNA and CDR2 is YSLEER in the germline V gene. The V gene lost 0 bases and the J gene lost 5 bases, with 13 bases spanning the gap. About this clonotype: Its antigen is not known.

This TCR derives from an adult woman who had mild COVID-19 (a few samples of this study predate the infection). Cell type and time point are not known. This rearrangement joins TRBV4-3 to TRBJ2-5; D gene unclear. Source material: PBMCs or a T cell subset sorted from them (not recorded which). The CDR3 sequence: CASSQDLETPETQYF. CDR3 DNA sequence: TGCGCCAGCAGCCAAGATCTGGAGACGCCGGAGACCCAGTACTTC.